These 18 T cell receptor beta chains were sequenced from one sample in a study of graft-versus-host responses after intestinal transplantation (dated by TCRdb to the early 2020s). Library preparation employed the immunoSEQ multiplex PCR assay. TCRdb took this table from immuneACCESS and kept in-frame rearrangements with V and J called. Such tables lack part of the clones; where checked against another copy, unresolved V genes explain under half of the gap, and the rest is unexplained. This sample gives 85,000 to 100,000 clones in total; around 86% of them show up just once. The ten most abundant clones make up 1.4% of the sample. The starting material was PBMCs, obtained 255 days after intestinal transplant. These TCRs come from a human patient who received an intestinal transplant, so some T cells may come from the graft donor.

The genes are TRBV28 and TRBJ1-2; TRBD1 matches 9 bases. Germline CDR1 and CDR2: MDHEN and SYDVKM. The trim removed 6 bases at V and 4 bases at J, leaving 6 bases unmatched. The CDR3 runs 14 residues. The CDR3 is CASSPQTGGYGYTF. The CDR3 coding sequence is TGTGCCAGCAGCCCGCAGACAGGGGGCTATGGCTACACCTTC.

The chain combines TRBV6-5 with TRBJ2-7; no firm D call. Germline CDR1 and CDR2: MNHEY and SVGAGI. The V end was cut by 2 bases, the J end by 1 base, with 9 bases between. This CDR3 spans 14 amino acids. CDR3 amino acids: CASSYGGDSYEQYV. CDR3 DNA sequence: TGTGCCAGCAGTTACGGTGGGGATTCCTACGAGCAGTACGTC.

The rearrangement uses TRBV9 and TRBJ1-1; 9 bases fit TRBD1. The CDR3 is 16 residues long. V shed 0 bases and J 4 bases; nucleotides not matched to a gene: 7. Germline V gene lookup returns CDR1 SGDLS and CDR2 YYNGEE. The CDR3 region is CASSVAGTGMSTEAFF. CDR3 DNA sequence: TGTGCCAGCAGCGTAGCGGGGACAGGGATGAGCACTGAAGCTTTCTTT. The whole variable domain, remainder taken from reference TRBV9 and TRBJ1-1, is DSGVTQTPKHLITATGQRVTLRCSPRSGDLSVYWYQQSLDQGLQFLIQYYNGEERAKGNILERFSAQQFPDLHSELNLSSLELGDSALYFCASSVAGTGMSTEAFFGQGTRLTVV.

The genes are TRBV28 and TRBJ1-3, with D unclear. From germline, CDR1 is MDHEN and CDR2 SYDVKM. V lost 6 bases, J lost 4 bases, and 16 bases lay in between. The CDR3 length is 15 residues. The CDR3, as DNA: TGTGCCAGCAGACCTCTGAGGGCGGCGGGAAACACCATATATTTT. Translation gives CASRPLRAAGNTIYF.

DNA for the CDR3: TGTGCCATCAGTGCCGGGACGGGCAACTACGAGCAGTACTTC. Its translation: CAISAGTGNYEQYF. The chain couples TRBV10-3 to TRBJ2-7; possibly TRBD1 or TRBD2 for D (5 bases each). V lost 4 bases to trimming and J lost 3 bases, with 13 bases between them. Per germline, CDR1 ENHRY and CDR2 SYGVKD. The CDR3 has 14 residues.

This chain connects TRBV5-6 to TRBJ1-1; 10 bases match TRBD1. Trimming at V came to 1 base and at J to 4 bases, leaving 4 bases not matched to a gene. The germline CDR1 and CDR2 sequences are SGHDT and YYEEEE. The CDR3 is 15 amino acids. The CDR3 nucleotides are TGTGCCAGCAGCTTGACGGGACAGGGGTTCACTGAAGCTTTCTTT. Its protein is CASSLTGQGFTEAFF.

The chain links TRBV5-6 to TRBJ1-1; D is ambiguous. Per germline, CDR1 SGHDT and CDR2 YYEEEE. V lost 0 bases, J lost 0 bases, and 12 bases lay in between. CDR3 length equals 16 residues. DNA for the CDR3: TGTGCCAGCAGCTTGGAGGTCGAGGGAATGAACACTGAAGCTTTCTTT. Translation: CASSLEVEGMNTEAFF.

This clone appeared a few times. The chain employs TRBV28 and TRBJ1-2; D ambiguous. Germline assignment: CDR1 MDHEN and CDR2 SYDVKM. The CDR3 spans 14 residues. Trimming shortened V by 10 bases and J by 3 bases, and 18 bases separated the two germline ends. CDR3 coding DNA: TGTGCCACCCTTACCTTCGGGCAGGACTATGGCTACACCTTC. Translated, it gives CATLTFGQDYGYTF.

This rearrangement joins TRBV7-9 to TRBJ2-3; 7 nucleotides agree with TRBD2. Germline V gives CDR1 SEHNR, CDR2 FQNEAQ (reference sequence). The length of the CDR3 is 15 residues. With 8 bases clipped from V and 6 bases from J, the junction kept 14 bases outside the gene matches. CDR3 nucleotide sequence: TGTGCCAGCGGACCCCCAGGGACTACGAGTGATACGCAGTATTTT. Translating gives CASGPPGTTSDTQYF.

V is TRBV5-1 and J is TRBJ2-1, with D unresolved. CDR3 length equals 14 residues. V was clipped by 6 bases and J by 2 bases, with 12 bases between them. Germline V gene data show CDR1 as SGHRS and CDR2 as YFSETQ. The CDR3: CASTPGPTYNEQFF. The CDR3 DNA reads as TGCGCCAGCACCCCTGGCCCCACCTACAATGAGCAGTTCTTC.

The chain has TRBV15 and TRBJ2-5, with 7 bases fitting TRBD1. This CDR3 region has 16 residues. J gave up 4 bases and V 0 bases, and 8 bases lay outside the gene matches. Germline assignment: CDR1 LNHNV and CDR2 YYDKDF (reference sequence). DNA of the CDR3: TGTGCCACCAGCAGAGAGTCGGCAGGGGGAAGAGAGACCCAGTACTTC. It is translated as CATSRESAGGRETQYF.

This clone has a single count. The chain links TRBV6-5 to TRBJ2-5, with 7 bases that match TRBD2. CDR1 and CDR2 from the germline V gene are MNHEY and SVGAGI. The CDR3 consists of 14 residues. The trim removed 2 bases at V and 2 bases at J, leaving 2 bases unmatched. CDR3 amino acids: CASSYGGDQETQYF. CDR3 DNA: TGTGCCAGCAGTTACGGGGGGGATCAAGAGACCCAGTACTTC.

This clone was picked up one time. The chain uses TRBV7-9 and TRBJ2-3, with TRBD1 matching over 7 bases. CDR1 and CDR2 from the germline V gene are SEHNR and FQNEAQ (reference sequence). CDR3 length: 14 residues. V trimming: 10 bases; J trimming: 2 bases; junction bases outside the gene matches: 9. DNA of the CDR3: TGTGCCATCCGCCGGGACAGCTCCACAGATACGCAGTATTTT. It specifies CAIRRDSSTDTQYF.

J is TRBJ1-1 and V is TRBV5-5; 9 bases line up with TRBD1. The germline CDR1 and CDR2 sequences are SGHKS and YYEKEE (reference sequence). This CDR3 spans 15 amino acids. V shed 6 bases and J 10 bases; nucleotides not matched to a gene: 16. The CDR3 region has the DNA TGTGCCAGCACCACAACCGGGACAGGGTTGGGGGGAGCTTTCTTT. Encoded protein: CASTTTGTGLGGAFF. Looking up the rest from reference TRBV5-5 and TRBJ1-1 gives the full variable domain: DAGVTQSPTHLIKTRGQQVTLRCSPISGHKSVSWYQQVLGQGPQFIFQYYEKEERGRGNFPDRFSARQFPNYSSELNVNALLLGDSALYLCASTTTGTGLGGAFFGQGTRLTVV.

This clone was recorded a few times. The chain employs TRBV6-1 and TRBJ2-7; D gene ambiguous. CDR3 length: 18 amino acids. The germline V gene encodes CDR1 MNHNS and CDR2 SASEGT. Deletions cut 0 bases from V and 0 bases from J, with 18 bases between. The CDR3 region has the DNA TGTGCCAGCAGTGAAGCGCGGTCTCGGGTCCGGTACTCCTACGAGCAGTACTTC. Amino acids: CASSEARSRVRYSYEQYF.

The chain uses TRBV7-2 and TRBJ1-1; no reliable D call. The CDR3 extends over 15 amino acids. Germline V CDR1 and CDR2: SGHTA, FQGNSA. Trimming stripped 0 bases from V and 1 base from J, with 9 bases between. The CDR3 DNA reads TGTGCCAGCAGCTTAGCGCTCGGAGGGAACACTGAAGCTTTCTTT. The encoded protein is CASSLALGGNTEAFF.

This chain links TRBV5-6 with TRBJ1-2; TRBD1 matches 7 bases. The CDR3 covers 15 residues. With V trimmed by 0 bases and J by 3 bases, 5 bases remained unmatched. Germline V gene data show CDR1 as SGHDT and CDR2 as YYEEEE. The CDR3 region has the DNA TGTGCCAGCAGCTTGGGGGACAGAATACACTATGGCTACACCTTC. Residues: CASSLGDRIHYGYTF.

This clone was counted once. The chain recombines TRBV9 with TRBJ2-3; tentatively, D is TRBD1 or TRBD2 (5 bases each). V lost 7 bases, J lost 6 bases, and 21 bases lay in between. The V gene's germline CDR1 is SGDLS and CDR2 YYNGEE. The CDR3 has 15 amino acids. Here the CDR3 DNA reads TGTGCCAGCTCCAAAGGCCGGGACCCCCGGGATACGCAGTATTTT. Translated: CASSKGRDPRDTQYF.